A selection of T cell receptor beta chains follows, all from one sample in a study of cytomegalovirus exposure and HLA in healthy donors. Here immunoSEQ multiplex PCR was the method, and the copy in TCRdb shows in-frame clones only, minus some. This table holds approximately 160,000 clones, 91% found once. Sequenced material: PBMCs. The receptors here all came from a woman aged 18-29 years in good health and CMV-seropositive. Both conserved end residues are part of each CDR3. A D gene is named only where the DNA matches it firmly. Clone size is not always given. Where it is, it says once, few, many or a class for expanded clones.

d_gene: -
abundance: -
len: 16
j_gene: TRBJ2-1
v_gene: TRBV7-2
CDR3nt: TGTGCCAGCAGCCCCTTCGGAGAGGCTAGAGTCAATGAGCAGTTCTTC
CDR3aa: CASSPFGEARVNEQFF

d_gene: -
abundance: -
len: 15
j_gene: TRBJ2-3
v_gene: TRBV6-5
CDR3nt: TGTGCCAGCAGTTACCGTCTTCCCCCGACAGATACGCAGTATTTT
CDR3aa: CASSYRLPPTDTQYF

d_gene: TRBD2
abundance: -
len: 15
j_gene: TRBJ2-1
v_gene: TRBV10-3
CDR3nt: TGTGCCATCAGTGAGTCCGCGGGAGTCAGGGATGAGCAGTTCTTC
CDR3aa: CAISESAGVRDEQFF

d_gene: -
abundance: -
len: 12
j_gene: TRBJ1-2
v_gene: TRBV6-5
CDR3nt: TGTGCCAGCAGTTCCGGGATCTATGGCTACACCTTC
CDR3aa: CASSSGIYGYTF

d_gene: -
abundance: -
len: 14
j_gene: TRBJ1-2
v_gene: TRBV23-1
CDR3nt: TGCGCCAGCAGTCAATTGCCCGGGTTTGGTGGCTACACCTTC
CDR3aa: CASSQLPGFGGYTF

d_gene: -
abundance: -
len: 15
j_gene: TRBJ2-3
v_gene: TRBV19
CDR3nt: TGTGCCAGTAGTATAGGGGCGTCTAGCACAGATACGCAGTATTTT
CDR3aa: CASSIGASSTDTQYF

d_gene: TRBD1
abundance: -
len: 17
j_gene: TRBJ1-4
v_gene: TRBV5-6
CDR3nt: TGTGCCAGCAGCTTGAGACAGGGGGCCTGGGCTAATGAAAAACTGTTTTTT
CDR3aa: CASSLRQGAWANEKLFF

d_gene: TRBD1
abundance: -
len: 15
j_gene: TRBJ2-2
v_gene: TRBV19
CDR3nt: TGTGCCAGTAGGATAACAGGGGGCACTACCGGGGAGCTGTTTTTT
CDR3aa: CASRITGGTTGELFF

d_gene: TRBD1
abundance: -
len: 14
j_gene: TRBJ2-7
v_gene: TRBV5-1
CDR3nt: TGCGCCAGCGCCGCGGGGACAGGGGTTTACGAGCAGTACTTC
CDR3aa: CASAAGTGVYEQYF

d_gene: -
abundance: once
len: 15
j_gene: TRBJ2-7
v_gene: TRBV12-5
CDR3nt: TGTGCTAGTGGTTTGGTAGGTACAGGGTTCGTGGCTCTTTACTTC
CDR3aa: CASGLVGTGFVALYF

d_gene: -
abundance: -
len: 11
j_gene: TRBJ1-2
v_gene: TRBV30
CDR3nt: TGTGCCTTAGGTTGGCGGGGTGGCTACACCTTC
CDR3aa: CALGWRGGYTF

d_gene: -
abundance: -
len: 13
j_gene: TRBJ1-2
v_gene: TRBV5-1
CDR3nt: TGCGCCAGCAGCTTGGTACAGGGATATGGCTACACCTTC
CDR3aa: CASSLVQGYGYTF

d_gene: TRBD1
abundance: -
len: 13
j_gene: TRBJ1-1
v_gene: TRBV27
CDR3nt: TGTGCCAGCAGACCCACAGGGGGCACTGAAGCTTTCTTT
CDR3aa: CASRPTGGTEAFF

d_gene: TRBD1
abundance: -
len: 16
j_gene: TRBJ1-2
v_gene: TRBV7-6
CDR3nt: TGTGCCAGCAGCCCCGCACTTACAGGGGTGGGGTATGGCTACACCTTC
CDR3aa: CASSPALTGVGYGYTF

d_gene: TRBD1
abundance: -
len: 16
j_gene: TRBJ1-3
v_gene: TRBV27
CDR3nt: TGTGCCAGCAGCCCATTAGGACAGGGGCCAGGAAACACCATATATTTT
CDR3aa: CASSPLGQGPGNTIYF

d_gene: -
abundance: -
len: 15
j_gene: TRBJ1-5
v_gene: TRBV5-1
CDR3nt: TGCGCCAGCAGCTTGGGCGACTATAGCAATCAGCCCCAGCATTTT
CDR3aa: CASSLGDYSNQPQHF

d_gene: -
abundance: -
len: 15
j_gene: TRBJ1-1
v_gene: TRBV18
CDR3nt: TGTGCCAGCTCAACTATCCCCCGTTCGGACACTGAAGCTTTCTTT
CDR3aa: CASSTIPRSDTEAFF

d_gene: TRBD1
abundance: -
len: 15
j_gene: TRBJ2-2
v_gene: TRBV4-1
CDR3nt: TGCGCCAGCAGCTCGGACAGGGTTAACACCGGGGAGCTGTTTTTT
CDR3aa: CASSSDRVNTGELFF

d_gene: -
abundance: -
len: 15
j_gene: TRBJ2-5
v_gene: TRBV2
CDR3nt: TGTGCCAGCAGTGAACCGCAAGGGGGCCAAGAGACCCAGTACTTC
CDR3aa: CASSEPQGGQETQYF

d_gene: -
abundance: -
len: 12
j_gene: TRBJ2-5
v_gene: TRBV2
CDR3nt: TGTGCCAGCACTGGGACTGGAGAGACCCAGTACTTC
CDR3aa: CASTGTGETQYF

d_gene: TRBD1
abundance: -
len: 14
j_gene: TRBJ1-2
v_gene: TRBV29-1
CDR3nt: TGCAGCGTTGACCCGGACAGGACGATAGACGGCTACACCTTC
CDR3aa: CSVDPDRTIDGYTF

d_gene: -
abundance: once
len: 15
j_gene: TRBJ1-1
v_gene: TRBV28
CDR3nt: TGTGCCAGCAGATCCCCGGTCTCTCTGAACACTGAAGCTTTCTTT
CDR3aa: CASRSPVSLNTEAFF

d_gene: -
abundance: -
len: 15
j_gene: TRBJ2-2
v_gene: TRBV7-9
CDR3nt: TGTGCCAGCAGCTTAAACCAGACGAACACCGGGGAGCTGTTTTTT
CDR3aa: CASSLNQTNTGELFF

d_gene: -
abundance: -
len: 16
j_gene: TRBJ2-5
v_gene: TRBV4-3
CDR3nt: TGCGCCAGCAGCCAACCCGCGGACAGCGATCAAGAGACCCAGTACTTC
CDR3aa: CASSQPADSDQETQYF

d_gene: -
abundance: -
len: 14
j_gene: TRBJ2-2
v_gene: TRBV11-3
CDR3nt: TGTGCCAGCAGCTTAACAGGGGAGGCCGGGGAGCTGTTTTTT
CDR3aa: CASSLTGEAGELFF

d_gene: TRBD2
abundance: -
len: 14
j_gene: TRBJ2-3
v_gene: TRBV19
CDR3nt: TGTGCCAGGGGGGCTAGCGGGAGAACCAATACGCAGTATTTT
CDR3aa: CARGASGRTNTQYF

d_gene: -
abundance: once
len: 14
j_gene: TRBJ2-7
v_gene: TRBV28
CDR3nt: TGTGCCACCCAGGGGAATGGGCAGGCCTACGAGCAGTACTTC
CDR3aa: CATQGNGQAYEQYF

d_gene: TRBD2
abundance: -
len: 14
j_gene: TRBJ2-7
v_gene: TRBV29-1
CDR3nt: TGCAGCGTGATTGTCCGGACTAGCCGCCGCGAGCAGTACTTC
CDR3aa: CSVIVRTSRREQYF

d_gene: TRBD1
abundance: -
len: 14
j_gene: TRBJ2-1
v_gene: TRBV28
CDR3nt: TGTGCCAGCAGGCGACAGGGAAACTACAATGAGCAGTTCTTC
CDR3aa: CASRRQGNYNEQFF

d_gene: TRBD1
abundance: -
len: 13
j_gene: TRBJ1-2
v_gene: TRBV6-5
CDR3nt: TGTGCCAGCAGTTGGACAGGGAACGATGGCTACACCTTC
CDR3aa: CASSWTGNDGYTF

d_gene: TRBD2
abundance: -
len: 17
j_gene: TRBJ2-6
v_gene: TRBV4-2
CDR3nt: TGTGCCAGCAGCCACACTAGCGGGGCCGCTGGGGCCAACGTCCTGACTTTC
CDR3aa: CASSHTSGAAGANVLTF

d_gene: -
abundance: -
len: 16
j_gene: TRBJ2-3
v_gene: TRBV12-2
CDR3nt: TGTGCAAGTCGCTTAAAGACGGGGGAGGACCCCGATACGCAGTATTTT
CDR3aa: CASRLKTGEDPDTQYF

d_gene: -
abundance: -
len: 15
j_gene: TRBJ2-4
v_gene: TRBV7-8
CDR3nt: TGTGCCAGCAGCCCCTTGGGGGGTAGCACGAACATTCAGTACTTC
CDR3aa: CASSPLGGSTNIQYF

d_gene: -
abundance: -
len: 15
j_gene: TRBJ2-1
v_gene: TRBV5-8
CDR3nt: TGTGCCAGCAGCTTGGGGACCCACAGGACCGATGAGCAGTTCTTC
CDR3aa: CASSLGTHRTDEQFF

d_gene: TRBD1
abundance: -
len: 14
j_gene: TRBJ1-1
v_gene: TRBV11-2
CDR3nt: TGTGCCAGCAGCATGAGGACAGGGGGCTCTGAAGCTTTCTTT
CDR3aa: CASSMRTGGSEAFF

d_gene: -
abundance: once
len: 12
j_gene: TRBJ1-3
v_gene: TRBV28
CDR3nt: TGTGCCAGCAGTGTTATCGGAAACACCATATATTTT
CDR3aa: CASSVIGNTIYF

d_gene: -
abundance: -
len: 13
j_gene: TRBJ2-7
v_gene: TRBV5-1
CDR3nt: TGCGCCAGCAGACTGCCCCCAGGGGCCGAGCAGTACTTC
CDR3aa: CASRLPPGAEQYF

d_gene: -
abundance: -
len: 13
j_gene: TRBJ2-2
v_gene: TRBV5-1
CDR3nt: TGCGCCAGCAGCTTAGGCGGGGTCGGGGAGCTGTTTTTT
CDR3aa: CASSLGGVGELFF

d_gene: -
abundance: once
len: 15
j_gene: TRBJ2-5
v_gene: TRBV9
CDR3nt: TGTGCCAGCAGCGTAGCAGACACCGTTCAAGAGACCCAGTACTTC
CDR3aa: CASSVADTVQETQYF

d_gene: -
abundance: -
len: 14
j_gene: TRBJ2-2
v_gene: TRBV7-2
CDR3nt: TGTGCCAGCAGCTTAGACGGGGTACCCGGGGAGCTGTTTTTT
CDR3aa: CASSLDGVPGELFF

d_gene: -
abundance: -
len: 14
j_gene: TRBJ1-2
v_gene: TRBV7-8
CDR3nt: TGTGCCAGCAGCCTTACAACAGGGACCTATGGCTACACCTTC
CDR3aa: CASSLTTGTYGYTF

d_gene: TRBD2
abundance: -
len: 17
j_gene: TRBJ2-3
v_gene: TRBV7-6
CDR3nt: TGTGCCAGCAGCTCGACTTCTAGCGGGAGGGCTACAGATACGCAGTATTTT
CDR3aa: CASSSTSSGRATDTQYF

d_gene: -
abundance: -
len: 15
j_gene: TRBJ2-7
v_gene: TRBV28
CDR3nt: TGTGCCAGCAGTTTTTTTGGGAGCGGGTCCTACGAGCAGTACTTC
CDR3aa: CASSFFGSGSYEQYF

d_gene: TRBD1
abundance: few
len: 13
j_gene: TRBJ1-2
v_gene: TRBV27
CDR3nt: TGTGCCAGCAAGAGCAGGGGGTCCTATGGCTACACCTTC
CDR3aa: CASKSRGSYGYTF

d_gene: TRBD2
abundance: -
len: 17
j_gene: TRBJ2-1
v_gene: TRBV4-3
CDR3nt: TGCGCCAGCAGCCACGACGCTAGCGGGAGTTCCTACAATGAGCAGTTCTTC
CDR3aa: CASSHDASGSSYNEQFF

d_gene: TRBD1
abundance: -
len: 17
j_gene: TRBJ1-2
v_gene: TRBV7-9
CDR3nt: TGTGCCAGCAGCTCCCCGGCTTTGGGACAGCCCTTCTTTAGATACACCTTC
CDR3aa: CASSSPALGQPFFRYTF

d_gene: TRBD1
abundance: -
len: 13
j_gene: TRBJ1-1
v_gene: TRBV7-2
CDR3nt: TGTGCCACCGGACAGGGAGCGAACACTGAAGCTTTCTTT
CDR3aa: CATGQGANTEAFF

d_gene: -
abundance: -
len: 13
j_gene: TRBJ2-5
v_gene: TRBV6-1
CDR3nt: TGTGCCAGCATCTATGCGGGGCAAGAGACCCAGTACTTC
CDR3aa: CASIYAGQETQYF

d_gene: -
abundance: -
len: 18
j_gene: TRBJ1-5
v_gene: TRBV21-1
CDR3nt: TGTGCCAGCAGCGCCCTACGATGGGGACACTATAGCAATCAGCCCCAGCATTTT
CDR3aa: CASSALRWGHYSNQPQHF

d_gene: TRBD1
abundance: once
len: 19
j_gene: TRBJ1-2
v_gene: TRBV27
CDR3nt: TGTGCCAGCAGTTGGTCTGTAAAACATCGGGACAGGGGGCCCTATGGCTACACCTTC
CDR3aa: CASSWSVKHRDRGPYGYTF

d_gene: TRBD1
abundance: -
len: 15
j_gene: TRBJ2-3
v_gene: TRBV5-8
CDR3nt: TGTGCCAGCAGCACGACAGGGGGCCCCACAGATACGCAGTATTTT
CDR3aa: CASSTTGGPTDTQYF